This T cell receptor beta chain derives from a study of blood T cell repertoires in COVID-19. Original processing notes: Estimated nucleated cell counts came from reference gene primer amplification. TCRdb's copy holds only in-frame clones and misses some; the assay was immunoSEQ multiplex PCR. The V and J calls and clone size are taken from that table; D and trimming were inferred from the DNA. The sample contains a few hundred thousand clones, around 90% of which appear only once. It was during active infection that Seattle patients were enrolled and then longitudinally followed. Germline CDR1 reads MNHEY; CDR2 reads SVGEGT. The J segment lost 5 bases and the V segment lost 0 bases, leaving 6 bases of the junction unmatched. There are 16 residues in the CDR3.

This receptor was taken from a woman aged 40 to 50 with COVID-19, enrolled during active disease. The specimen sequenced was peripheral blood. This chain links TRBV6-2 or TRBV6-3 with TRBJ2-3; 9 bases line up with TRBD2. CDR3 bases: TGTGCCAGCAGTTACTCGGGGCGGGGGGGCCAAGATACGCAGTATTTT. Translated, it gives CASSYSGRGGQDTQYF.